This T cell receptor (beta chain) is from a study of sequential checkpoint blockade in melanoma. Study overall: After both sequences, patients received maintenance nivolumab.

Treatment defined: randomized to nivolumab then ipilimumab (arm A) or the reverse (arm B). No patient had prior DNA-damaging chemotherapy. The assay was immunoSEQ multiplex PCR, and TCRdb's table has in-frame clones only and misses some. The sample yields roughly 800 clones, roughly 27% seen once. Germline CDR1 is LNHDA and CDR2 is SQIVND (reference sequence). This CDR3 comprises 15 residues. The V gene lost 7 bases and the J gene lost 5 bases, with 20 bases spanning the gap. This clone was detected a few times. Sample: tumor tissue (inferred from file names), taken from a patient given nivolumab and ipilimumab in sequence. V usage is TRBV19 and J usage is TRBJ1-1; D possibly corresponds to TRBD1 (5 bases). This clonotype was obtained from a human donor with melanoma. The CDR3 DNA reads as TGTGCCAGTATCAATCCCGGCCCGGGGGTAACTGAAGCTTTCTTT. Its protein product is CASINPGPGVTEAFF.